A selection of T cell receptor beta chains follows, all from one sample in a study of cytomegalovirus exposure and HLA in healthy donors. Assay: immunoSEQ multiplex PCR; the TCRdb copy retains only in-frame clones and omits some. The sample holds 100,000 or so clones, about 84% seen once. The sample comprised PBMCs. These receptor sequences come from a man between 18 and 29 years old in good health and CMV-seronegative. Both conserved end residues are part of each CDR3. D genes are given only for firm matches. Clone size, where shown, is once, few, many, or a class for clones that have expanded.

>.|TRBV15|.|TRBJ1-1
CATSRGGGLMNTEAFF
TGTGCCACCAGCAGAGGGGGAGGACTTATGAACACTGAAGCTTTCTTT
>.|TRBV6-5|TRBD1|TRBJ1-3
CASSGQGSGNTIYF
TGTGCCAGCAGTGGACAGGGCTCTGGAAACACCATATATTTT
>.|TRBV7-2|TRBD1|TRBJ2-7
CASSPTGGYEQYF
TGTGCCAGCAGCCCCACAGGGGGCTACGAGCAGTACTTC
>.|TRBV5-4|TRBD1|TRBJ1-1
CASSLEGTGGPEAFF
TGTGCCAGCAGCTTGGAAGGGACAGGGGGCCCTGAAGCTTTCTTT
>.|TRBV19|.|TRBJ2-1
CASSIAGVRSYNEQFF
TGTGCCAGTAGTATAGCAGGGGTTAGGTCCTACAATGAGCAGTTCTTC
>.|TRBV7-9|.|TRBJ1-1
CASSFGPGSGAFF
TGTGCCAGCAGCTTTGGCCCAGGGTCTGGAGCTTTCTTT
>.|TRBV7-7|TRBD2|TRBJ2-5
CASSLGASGGAAAQYF
TGTGCCAGCAGCTTAGGTGCTAGCGGGGGGGCCGCGGCCCAGTACTTC
>.|TRBV10-3|TRBD1|TRBJ2-7
CAIQPGQGYEQYF
TGTGCCATCCAACCGGGACAGGGTTACGAGCAGTACTTC
>.|TRBV27|.|TRBJ1-2
CASSLSSRIDGYTF
TGTGCCAGCAGTTTATCGAGCAGGATTGATGGCTACACCTTC
>.|TRBV27|.|TRBJ1-1
CASSWRGPGTEAFF
TGTGCCAGCAGTTGGCGTGGACCAGGGACTGAAGCTTTCTTT
>once|TRBV2|TRBD1|TRBJ2-1
CASSTSGQGSNEQFF
TGTGCCAGCAGTACCTCGGGACAGGGCAGCAATGAGCAGTTCTTC
>.|TRBV5-1|.|TRBJ1-5
CASSLGEINQPQHF
TGCGCCAGCAGCTTGGGGGAGATCAATCAGCCCCAGCATTTT
>.|TRBV25-1|.|TRBJ1-5
CASSERGPSNQPQHF
TGTGCCAGCAGTGAAAGGGGTCCCAGCAATCAGCCCCAGCATTTT
>.|TRBV2|.|TRBJ2-7
CASSALRGASNEQYF
TGTGCCAGCTCAGCACTGCGGGGAGCGAGTAACGAGCAGTACTTC
>.|TRBV10-3|.|TRBJ1-6
CATVEQGNNSPLHF
TGTGCCACAGTCGAGCAGGGTAACAATTCACCCCTCCACTTT
>.|TRBV7-2|TRBD1|TRBJ1-6
CASSPQRTGNNSPLHF
TGTGCCAGCAGCCCCCAGCGGACAGGAAATAATTCACCCCTCCACTTT
>once|TRBV9|TRBD1|TRBJ2-7
CASSTPNTGVLSYEQYF
TGTGCCAGCAGCACTCCCAATACAGGGGTCCTCTCCTACGAGCAGTACTTC
>.|TRBV14|.|TRBJ2-7
CASSQDTWGGMQYF
TGTGCCAGCAGCCAAGATACCTGGGGAGGTATGCAGTACTTC
>.|TRBV7-9|TRBD1|TRBJ1-5
CASSLARGLNNQPQHF
TGTGCCAGCAGCTTAGCGAGGGGGCTTAACAATCAGCCCCAGCATTTT
>.|TRBV9|.|TRBJ2-3
CASSAHRVSTDTQYF
TGTGCCAGCAGCGCCCACAGGGTGAGCACAGATACGCAGTATTTT
>.|TRBV13|TRBD1|TRBJ2-7
CASSLRTGAYEQYF
TGTGCCAGCAGCTTAAGGACAGGGGCCTACGAGCAGTACTTC
>.|TRBV5-1|TRBD2|TRBJ2-4
CASSATSGGVDIQYF
TGCGCCAGCAGCGCGACTAGCGGGGGAGTGGACATTCAGTACTTC
>.|TRBV5-1|TRBD1|TRBJ1-1
CASSLAVDRATEAFF
TGCGCCAGCAGCTTGGCCGTGGACAGGGCCACTGAAGCTTTCTTT
>.|TRBV5-8|.|TRBJ1-1
CASRRGQGDTEAFF
TGTGCCAGCAGACGTGGGCAGGGCGACACTGAAGCTTTCTTT
>.|TRBV6-5|.|TRBJ2-1
CASSQTGDEQFF
TGTGCCAGCAGCCAAACGGGGGATGAGCAGTTCTTC
>.|TRBV13|TRBD1|TRBJ2-5
CASSLRTGDTQYF
TGTGCCAGCAGCTTAAGGACAGGGGACACCCAGTACTTC
>few|TRBV27|.|TRBJ2-1
CASSTGLGYNEQFF
TGTGCCAGCAGTACGGGACTGGGGTACAATGAGCAGTTCTTC
>once|TRBV6-1|.|TRBJ2-1
CASSPYLTYNEQFF
TGTGCCAGCAGTCCCTACCTCACCTACAATGAGCAGTTCTTC
>.|TRBV19|.|TRBJ1-6
CASSNPQGPLHF
TGTGCCAGTAGTAACCCACAGGGTCCCCTCCACTTT
>.|TRBV28|.|TRBJ1-6
CASTQGSSYNSPLHF
TGTGCCAGCACGCAGGGAAGCTCCTATAATTCACCCCTCCACTTT
>.|TRBV18|TRBD1|TRBJ1-4
CASSPRRTGGSVNEKLFF
TGTGCCAGCTCACCCCGCCGGACAGGGGGCAGTGTTAATGAAAAACTGTTTTTT
>few|TRBV6-5|TRBD1|TRBJ2-7
CASSSPGQPIYEQYF
TGTGCCAGCAGTTCCCCGGGACAGCCTATATACGAGCAGTACTTC
>.|TRBV9|.|TRBJ1-2
CASSVDAGPYGYTF
TGTGCCAGCAGCGTAGACGCGGGACCTTATGGCTACACCTTC
>.|TRBV10-1|.|TRBJ1-1
CASQGRPGTEAFF
TGCGCCAGCCAAGGGCGCCCAGGGACTGAAGCTTTCTTT
>.|TRBV29-1|.|TRBJ2-7
CSGALGVEQYF
TGCAGCGGAGCCCTGGGAGTCGAGCAGTACTTC
>.|TRBV9|TRBD1|TRBJ1-2
CASSVEPGGSDGYTF
TGTGCCAGCAGCGTAGAACCAGGGGGTTCTGATGGCTACACCTTC
>.|TRBV6-1|TRBD1|TRBJ1-6
CASLTGTGSSSPLHF
TGTGCCAGCTTGACCGGGACAGGGAGTTCTTCACCCCTCCACTTT
>.|TRBV7-8|.|TRBJ1-3
CASSLVSGASIYF
TGTGCCAGCAGCTTAGTATCTGGGGCATCCATATATTTT
>.|TRBV13|TRBD2|TRBJ2-5
CASSTRLAGGRYQETQYF
TGTGCCAGCAGCACACGACTAGCGGGGGGCCGGTACCAAGAGACCCAGTACTTC
>.|TRBV27|TRBD2|TRBJ2-7
CASSLSLGLAGAADEQYF
TGTGCCAGCAGTTTATCGCTGGGACTAGCGGGGGCGGCAGACGAGCAGTACTTC
>once|TRBV30|.|TRBJ1-4
CAWSTGTFTEKLFF
TGTGCCTGGTCGACCGGGACATTTACGGAAAAACTGTTTTTT
>.|TRBV7-3|.|TRBJ2-1
CASSLDGSSYNEQFF
TGTGCCAGCAGCTTAGACGGGAGCTCCTACAATGAGCAGTTCTTC
>.|TRBV7-8|.|TRBJ1-1
CASERAGNTEAFF
TGTGCCAGCGAGCGGGCGGGGAACACTGAAGCTTTCTTT
>.|TRBV6-5|.|TRBJ2-7
CASSYRGAHYEQYF
TGTGCCAGCAGTTACCGGGGGGCGCACTACGAGCAGTACTTC
>.|TRBV5-1|TRBD1|TRBJ2-5
CASSRGQGPRGQETQYF
TGCGCCAGCAGCAGAGGACAGGGACCCCGGGGCCAAGAGACCCAGTACTTC
>.|TRBV9|TRBD2|TRBJ2-7
CASSVGPSGSYEQYF
TGTGCCAGCAGCGTAGGTCCTAGCGGGTCCTACGAGCAGTACTTC
>.|TRBV5-1|TRBD1|TRBJ2-7
CASSSGQGFEQYF
TGCGCCAGCAGCTCGGGACAGGGGTTCGAGCAGTACTTC
>.|TRBV27|TRBD1|TRBJ1-6
CASSSEDRGPTTPLHF
TGTGCCAGCAGTTCAGAGGACAGGGGACCAACAACACCCCTCCACTTT
>.|TRBV14|.|TRBJ1-1
CASSRGGPNTEAFF
TGTGCCAGCAGCCGGGGAGGACCGAACACTGAAGCTTTCTTT
>.|TRBV7-8|TRBD2|TRBJ2-7
CASSQSGEPYEQYF
TGTGCCAGCAGTCAAAGCGGGGAACCCTACGAGCAGTACTTC
>.|TRBV28|TRBD1|TRBJ2-3
CASSGYRGLTDTQYF
TGTGCCAGCAGTGGATACAGGGGGCTGACAGATACGCAGTATTTT
>.|TRBV4-2|TRBD1|TRBJ2-1
CASSQETGGGYNEQFF
TGTGCCAGCAGCCAAGAGACAGGGGGCGGTTACAATGAGCAGTTCTTC
>.|TRBV7-8|.|TRBJ1-5
CASSSVRARGLNQPQHF
TGTGCCAGCAGCTCAGTCCGGGCCAGGGGTTTAAATCAGCCCCAGCATTTT